Below, 5 T cell receptor beta chains from the same sample are listed, as sequenced in a study of shared clonotypes between healthy human individuals. Selected positively for CCR7 and CD45RO-negative, naive CD8 cells excluded terminally differentiated effector memory CD45RA+ cells. Profiled with immunoSEQ multiplex PCR; TCRdb holds only in-frame clones, not every one. The sample has hundreds of thousands of clones; roughly 98% are singletons. The sequencing input was naive CD8+ T cells sorted from blood. These receptors were obtained from a man aged 25 to 40 in good health.

The chain is built from TRBV18 and TRBJ2-2; D unclear. Germline loops: CDR1 KGHSH, CDR2 LQKENI. Trimming shortened V by 2 bases and J by 7 bases, and 11 bases separated the two germline ends. The CDR3 spans 14 residues. CDR3 residues: CASSPISGSGELFF. Written as DNA, the CDR3 is TGTGCCAGCTCACCAATCTCGGGCAGCGGGGAGCTGTTTTTT.

CDR3 protein: CASSQDWDPYYGYTF. The CDR3 DNA reads as TGCGCCAGCAGCCAAGATTGGGACCCTTACTATGGCTACACCTTC. This chain joins TRBV4-3 and TRBJ1-2; tentative D call: TRBD1 (5 bases). Germline V lookup: CDR1 LGHNA, CDR2 YSLEER. The CDR3 loop spans 15 amino acids. V lost 0 bases to trimming and J lost 3 bases, with 11 bases between them.

This chain connects TRBV28 to TRBJ2-4; D remains unclear. Germline assignment: CDR1 MDHEN and CDR2 SYDVKM. V was clipped by 6 bases and J by 0 bases, with 9 bases between them. The CDR3 is made up of 14 amino acids. DNA of the CDR3: TGTGCCAGCAGCCGCGGAATAGCCAAAAACATTCAGTACTTC. It specifies CASSRGIAKNIQYF.

In its sample, this clone was seen once. V is TRBV11-2 and J is TRBJ2-3; TRBD2 agrees at 8 bases. Unmatched junction bases numbered 12, after V lost 4 bases and J lost 6 bases. The CDR3 runs 16 residues. Germline V gene lookup returns CDR1 SGHAT and CDR2 FQNNGV. The DNA for the CDR3 is TGTGCCAGCAGCTCCGCCGGTGGACTAGCTGAGGATACGCAGTATTTT. Its protein is CASSSAGGLAEDTQYF.

The rearrangement joins TRBV6-5 to TRBJ2-1; 12 bases align to TRBD1. Germline trimming cut 4 bases from V and 12 bases from J; bases unmatched to any gene: 7. Germline CDR1 and CDR2: MNHEY and SVGAGI. The CDR3 has 14 residues. CDR3 protein: CASSFGTGGSGQFF. The CDR3 DNA reads TGTGCCAGCAGTTTCGGGACAGGGGGCTCCGGGCAGTTCTTC.